A single T cell receptor (beta chain) is shown here with its context. Antigen unknown. Other DNA variants within this sample encode the same CDR3. Every donor was a healthy person donating bone marrow. Looked up from germline, CDR1 is LGHNA and CDR2 is YNFKEQ. V gave up 0 bases and J gave up 1 base, with 8 bases separating them. The CDR3 covers 15 residues. This entry belongs to a study of cytomegalovirus exposure and HLA in healthy donors. As for the study in general: Roughly 80 million unique TCRs from HLA-typed donors made up an early data release.

60 Vbeta and 13 Jbeta primers were used in PCR. Profiling relied on immunoSEQ multiplex PCR, and the TCRdb table lists in-frame clones only, not all of them. The table has 85,000 to 100,000 clones, around 74% seen once; the top ten hold about 7%. Points from the study as a whole: The authors reported that TCR beta sequences could predict HLA-A and HLA-B alleles. These predictions were accurate for most subjects in the first cohort. Analyzed later, association rates of TCRs varied across HLA loci, with DRB1 most and HLA-C fewest.

The TCR was taken from a man aged 45-65 years in good health and CMV-seropositive. The rearrangement uses TRBV4-2 and TRBJ2-3; D is uncertain. The specimen was PBMCs. The chain's CDR3 is CASSQDLARTDTQYF. The CDR3 DNA reads as TGTGCCAGCAGCCAAGATTTGGCCCGCACAGATACGCAGTATTTT.